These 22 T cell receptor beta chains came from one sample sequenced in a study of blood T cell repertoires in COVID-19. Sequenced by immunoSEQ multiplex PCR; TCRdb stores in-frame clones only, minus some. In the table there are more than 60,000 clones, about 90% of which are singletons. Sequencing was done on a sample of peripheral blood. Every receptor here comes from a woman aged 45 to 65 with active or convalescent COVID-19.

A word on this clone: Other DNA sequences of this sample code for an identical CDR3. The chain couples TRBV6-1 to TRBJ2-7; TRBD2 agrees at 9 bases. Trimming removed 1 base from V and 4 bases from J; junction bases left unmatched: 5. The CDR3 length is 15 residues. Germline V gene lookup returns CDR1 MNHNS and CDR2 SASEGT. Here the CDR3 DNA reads TGTGCCAGCAGTGAAGGAGCTAGCGGGACATACGAGCAGTACTTC. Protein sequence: CASSEGASGTYEQYF.

CDR3 sequence (DNA): TGCGCCAGCAGTCAAAAGGCCCCGGGGACAGGGGATTGGGGCCCGTACGAGCAGTACTTC. Its protein is CASSQKAPGTGDWGPYEQYF. This sequence joins TRBV23-1 and TRBJ2-7, with 10 positions matching TRBD1. TRBV23-1 counts as an open reading frame of uncertain function. The length of the CDR3 is 20 residues. J was trimmed by 4 bases and V by 2 bases; bases with no gene match: 20.

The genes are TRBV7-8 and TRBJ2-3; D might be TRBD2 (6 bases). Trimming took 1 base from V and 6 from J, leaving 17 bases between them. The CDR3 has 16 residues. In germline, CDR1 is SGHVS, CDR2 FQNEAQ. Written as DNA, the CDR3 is TGTGCCAGCAGCTTAGGGGCGGGATACACCGTGGATACGCAGTATTTT. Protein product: CASSLGAGYTVDTQYF. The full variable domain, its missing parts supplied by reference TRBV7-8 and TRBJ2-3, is GAGVSQSPRYKVAKRGQDVALRCDPISGHVSLFWYQQALGQGPEFLTYFQNEAQLDKSGLPSDRFFAERPEGSVSTLKIQRTQQEDSAVYLCASSLGAGYTVDTQYFGPGTRLTVL.

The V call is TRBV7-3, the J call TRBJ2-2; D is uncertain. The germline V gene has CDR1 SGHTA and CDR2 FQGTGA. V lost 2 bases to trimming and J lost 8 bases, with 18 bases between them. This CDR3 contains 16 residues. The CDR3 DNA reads TGTGCCAGCAGCTTAGGTCCTACCGCCGCCGGGGGGGAGCTGTTTTTT. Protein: CASSLGPTAAGGELFF.

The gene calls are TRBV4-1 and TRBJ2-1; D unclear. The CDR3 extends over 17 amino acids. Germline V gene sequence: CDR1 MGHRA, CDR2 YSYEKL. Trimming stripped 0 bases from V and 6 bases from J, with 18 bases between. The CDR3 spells CASSQEGWVGDVNEQFF. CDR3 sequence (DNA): TGCGCCAGCAGCCAAGAAGGCTGGGTCGGAGATGTCAATGAGCAGTTCTTC.

CDR3 amino acids: CAWSLGGANEKLFF. In DNA form, the CDR3 reads TGTGCCTGGAGTTTAGGAGGTGCTAATGAAAAACTGTTTTTT. The genes are TRBV30 and TRBJ1-4; no clear D gene. Germline loops: CDR1 GTSNPN, CDR2 SVGIG (reference sequence). Deletions cut 2 bases from V and 3 bases from J, with 10 bases between. The CDR3 totals 14 residues.

The CDR3 loop is CASSQGAKTEAFF. The CDR3 DNA is TGTGCCAGTAGTCAGGGGGCCAAAACTGAAGCTTTCTTT. The genes are TRBV19 and TRBJ1-1; 8 bases agree with TRBD1. Losses at the gene ends were 5 bases for V and 5 bases for J; bases not matched to a gene: 4. CDR1 LNHDA and CDR2 SQIVND come from the germline V gene (reference sequence). The CDR3 totals 13 residues.

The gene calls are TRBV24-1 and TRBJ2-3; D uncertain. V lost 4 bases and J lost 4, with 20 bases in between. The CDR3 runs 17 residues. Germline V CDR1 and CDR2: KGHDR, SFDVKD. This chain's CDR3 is CATSDAPSEYGADTQYF. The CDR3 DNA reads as TGTGCCACCAGTGACGCTCCCTCGGAGTACGGTGCAGATACGCAGTATTTT.

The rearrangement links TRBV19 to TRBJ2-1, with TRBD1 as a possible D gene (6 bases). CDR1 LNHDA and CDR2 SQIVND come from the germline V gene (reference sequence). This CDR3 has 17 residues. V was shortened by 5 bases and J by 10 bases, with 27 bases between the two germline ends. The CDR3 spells CASSPSTDWVSTGEQFF. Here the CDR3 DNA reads TGTGCCAGTAGTCCCTCAACCGATTGGGTCAGTACAGGGGAGCAGTTCTTC.

In DNA, the CDR3 is TGTGCCAGCAGTTACTCACCGGGACAGGGGGCTAGGGAGCAGTTCTTC. Protein sequence: CASSYSPGQGAREQFF. J is TRBJ2-1 and V is TRBV6-5; 12 bases agree with TRBD1. V was clipped by 0 bases and J by 10 bases; unmatched bases: 7. This CDR3 region has 16 residues. Germline V gene data show CDR1 as MNHEY and CDR2 as SVGAGI.

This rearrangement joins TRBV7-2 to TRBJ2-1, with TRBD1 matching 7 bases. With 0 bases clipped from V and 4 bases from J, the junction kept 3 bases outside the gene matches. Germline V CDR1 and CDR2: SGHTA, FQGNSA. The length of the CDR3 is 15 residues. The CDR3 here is CASSLAGTAYNEQFF. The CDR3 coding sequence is TGTGCCAGCAGCTTAGCCGGGACAGCATACAATGAGCAGTTCTTC.

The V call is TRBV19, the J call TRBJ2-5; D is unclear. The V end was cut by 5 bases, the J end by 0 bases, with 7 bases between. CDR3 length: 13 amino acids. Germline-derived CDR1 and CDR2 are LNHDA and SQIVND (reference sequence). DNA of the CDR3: TGTGCCAGTAGTTCTCACTACCAAGAGACCCAGTACTTC. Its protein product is CASSSHYQETQYF.

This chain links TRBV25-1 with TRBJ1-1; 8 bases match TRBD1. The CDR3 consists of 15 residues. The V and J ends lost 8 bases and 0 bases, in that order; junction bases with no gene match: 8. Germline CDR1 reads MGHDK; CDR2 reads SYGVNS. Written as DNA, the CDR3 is TGTGCCAGCTCGAGATCAGGGGGCATGAACACTGAAGCTTTCTTT. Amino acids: CASSRSGGMNTEAFF.

CDR3 sequence (DNA): TGTGCCAGCATGGGGACTAGCGGGAGCGAGCAGTACTTC. It translates to CASMGTSGSEQYF. J is TRBJ2-7 and V is TRBV2, with 14 bases identical to TRBD2. Germline CDR1 and CDR2: SNHLY and FYNNEI. V gave up 7 bases and J gave up 6 bases; unmatched junction bases: 2. This CDR3 has 13 amino acids.

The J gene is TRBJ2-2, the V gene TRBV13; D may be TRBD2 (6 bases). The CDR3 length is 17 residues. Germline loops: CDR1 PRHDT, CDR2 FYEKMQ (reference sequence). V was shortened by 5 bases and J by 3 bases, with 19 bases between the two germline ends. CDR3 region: CASSASREAGYTGELFF. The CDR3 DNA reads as TGTGCCAGCAGCGCATCCCGCGAAGCGGGCTACACCGGGGAGCTGTTTTTT.

The CDR3 sequence is CASSGGNTIYF. CDR3 DNA sequence: TGTGCCAGCTCGGGGGGTAACACCATATATTTT. The chain combines TRBV9 with TRBJ1-3; possible D gene TRBD1, 5 bases. The CDR3 is made up of 11 amino acids. The V end was cut by 7 bases, the J end by 7 bases, with 9 bases between. The germline V gene has CDR1 SGDLS and CDR2 YYNGEE.

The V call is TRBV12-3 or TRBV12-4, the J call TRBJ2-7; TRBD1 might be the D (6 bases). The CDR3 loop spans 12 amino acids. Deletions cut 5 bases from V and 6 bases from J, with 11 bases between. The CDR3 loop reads CASSTQGGEQYF. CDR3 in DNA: TGTGCCAGCAGTACACAGGGTGGCGAGCAGTACTTC.

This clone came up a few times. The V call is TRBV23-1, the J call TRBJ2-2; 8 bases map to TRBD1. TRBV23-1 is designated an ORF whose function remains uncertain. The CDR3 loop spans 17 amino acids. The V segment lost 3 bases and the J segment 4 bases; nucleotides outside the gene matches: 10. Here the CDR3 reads CASSHRDRTGITGELFF. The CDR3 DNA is TGCGCCAGCAGTCATAGGGACAGGACAGGTATCACCGGGGAGCTGTTTTTT.

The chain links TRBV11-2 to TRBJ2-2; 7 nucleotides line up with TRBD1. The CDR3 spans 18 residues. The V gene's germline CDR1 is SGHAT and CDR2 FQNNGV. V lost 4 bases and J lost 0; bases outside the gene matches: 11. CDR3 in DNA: TGTGCCAGCAGCTCAGGGACAGACCCCAGAGCGAACACCGGGGAGCTGTTTTTT. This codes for CASSSGTDPRANTGELFF.

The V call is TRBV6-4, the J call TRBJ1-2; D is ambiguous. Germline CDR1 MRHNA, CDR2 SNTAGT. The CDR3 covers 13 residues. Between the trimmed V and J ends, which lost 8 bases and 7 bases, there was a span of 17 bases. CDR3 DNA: TGTGCCAGCCCCGTGGCGTTTAGGAGTGGCTACACCTTC. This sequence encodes CASPVAFRSGYTF.

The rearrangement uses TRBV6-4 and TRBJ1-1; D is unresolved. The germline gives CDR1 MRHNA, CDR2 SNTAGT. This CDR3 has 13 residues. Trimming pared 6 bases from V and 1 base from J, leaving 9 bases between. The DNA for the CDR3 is TGTGCCAGCAGCGACAACACGAACACTGAAGCTTTCTTT. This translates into CASSDNTNTEAFF.

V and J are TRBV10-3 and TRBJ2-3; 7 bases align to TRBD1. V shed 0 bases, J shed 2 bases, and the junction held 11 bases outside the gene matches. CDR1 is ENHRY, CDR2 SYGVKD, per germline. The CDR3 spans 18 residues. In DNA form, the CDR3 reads TGTGCCATCAGTGAGTCGAGACAGGGACGGACCACCACAGATACGCAGTATTTT. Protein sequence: CAISESRQGRTTTDTQYF.